Below, one T cell receptor (beta chain) is given with its context. Germline loops: CDR1 SGHRS, CDR2 YFSETQ. V dropped 1 base and J dropped 4; count of bases not matched to a gene: 6. The CDR3 has 15 amino acids. These data originate in a study of blood T cell repertoires in COVID-19. TCRdb's table, derived via immunoSEQ multiplex PCR, lists solely in-frame clones and lacks some. The table lists 150,000 to 180,000 clones, approximately 83% of them singletons. V usage is TRBV5-1 and J usage is TRBJ1-1; TRBD1 matches 8 bases. The clonotype was recovered from a woman aged 60-75 years with acute or convalescent COVID-19. The specimen sequenced was peripheral blood. CDR3 loop: CASSLIQGGTTEAFF. The CDR3 region has the DNA TGCGCCAGCAGCTTGATACAGGGGGGAACCACTGAAGCTTTCTTT.